Listed below are T cell receptor beta chains from one sample, sequenced in a study of spatial heterogeneity in lung cancer. Each CDR3 protein gets one entry after TCRdb re-called the 5' RACE reads with MiXCR. The sample includes some 100,000 distinct CDR3 sequences, about 9.4% of them seen just once. Sequenced here: PBMCs, sampled at surgery. The source of these receptors is a male donor with early-stage non-small cell lung cancer. Both conserved end residues are part of each CDR3. Each record gives: CDR3 DNA, CDR3 protein, D gene, clone size, J gene, V gene. A D gene is named only where the DNA matches it firmly. Clone size appears in some rows only: once, few, many, or a class for an expanded clone.

CDR3 DNA: TGTGCCAGCAGCTCCCCCGGCTGGTACAATGAGCAGTTCTTC
CDR3 protein: CASSSPGWYNEQFF
D gene: .
clone size: few
J gene: TRBJ2-1
V gene: TRBV7-2

CDR3 DNA: TGTGCCAGCAGCGTAGAACAGGCACGGGTGTACGAGCAGTACTTC
CDR3 protein: CASSVEQARVYEQYF
D gene: .
clone size: .
J gene: TRBJ2-7
V gene: TRBV9

CDR3 DNA: TGTGCCAGCAGCTTCAAGCGGAACACTGAAGCTTTCTTT
CDR3 protein: CASSFKRNTEAFF
D gene: .
clone size: few
J gene: TRBJ1-1
V gene: TRBV7-2

CDR3 DNA: TGTGCCAGCAGCCCCCCCGGCGTGAACACCGGGGAGCTGTTTTTT
CDR3 protein: CASSPPGVNTGELFF
D gene: .
clone size: few
J gene: TRBJ2-2
V gene: TRBV7-2

CDR3 DNA: TGTGCCAGCAGCGTAAGGGGACTAGCTTTAGATACGCAGTATTTT
CDR3 protein: CASSVRGLALDTQYF
D gene: TRBD2
clone size: many
J gene: TRBJ2-3
V gene: TRBV9

CDR3 DNA: TGTGCCAGCGGCAACCGGGTCCCCGAGACCCAGTACTTC
CDR3 protein: CASGNRVPETQYF
D gene: .
clone size: many
J gene: TRBJ2-5
V gene: TRBV12-3/TRBV12-4

CDR3 DNA: TGCAGCGTTGATCAGGGACAGGGGGCGGAGACCCAGTACTTC
CDR3 protein: CSVDQGQGAETQYF
D gene: TRBD1
clone size: few
J gene: TRBJ2-5
V gene: TRBV29-1

CDR3 DNA: TGTGCCAGCAGGGTAGACTCACTGATGAACAATGAGCAGTTCTTC
CDR3 protein: CASRVDSLMNNEQFF
D gene: .
clone size: many
J gene: TRBJ2-1
V gene: TRBV4-2

CDR3 DNA: TGCGCCAGCAGCCTGACTCCTAGCGGGGGTGAGCAGTTCTTC
CDR3 protein: CASSLTPSGGEQFF
D gene: TRBD2
clone size: many
J gene: TRBJ2-1
V gene: TRBV5-1

CDR3 DNA: TGTGCCAGCAGACAAACGGTGGGAGGAGCTACGCAGTATTTT
CDR3 protein: CASRQTVGGATQYF
D gene: .
clone size: few
J gene: TRBJ2-3
V gene: TRBV7-2

CDR3 DNA: TGTGCCAGTAGCGGGAGGATTTTCGGGCAGTTCTTC
CDR3 protein: CASSGRIFGQFF
D gene: TRBD2
clone size: many
J gene: TRBJ2-1
V gene: TRBV28

CDR3 DNA: TGTGCCAGCAGTGCATATACAGAGCAGCCCCAGCATTTT
CDR3 protein: CASSAYTEQPQHF
D gene: .
clone size: .
J gene: TRBJ1-5
V gene: TRBV28

CDR3 DNA: TGTGCCAGCAGTTTAAGGGCAGCTGGCAATCAGCCCCAGCATTTT
CDR3 protein: CASSLRAAGNQPQHF
D gene: .
clone size: few
J gene: TRBJ1-5
V gene: TRBV28

CDR3 DNA: TGTGCCAGCGGTCTAACAAACAATGAGCAGTTCTTC
CDR3 protein: CASGLTNNEQFF
D gene: .
clone size: many
J gene: TRBJ2-1
V gene: TRBV12-3/TRBV12-4

CDR3 DNA: TGTGCCAGCAGCTTTACGGCAGGCACGGCCTACGAGCAGTACTTC
CDR3 protein: CASSFTAGTAYEQYF
D gene: .
clone size: .
J gene: TRBJ2-7
V gene: TRBV7-9